The subject of this entry is one TCR beta chain. Some clones are missing from TCRdb's copy, which holds only in-frame ones; the method was immunoSEQ multiplex PCR. This sample carries about 150,000 clones, more than 65% of them seen once, and the ten largest clones take about 7%. The length of the CDR3 is 12 residues. CDR1 is MGHDK, CDR2 SYGVNS, per germline. The ends lost 8 bases at V and 8 bases at J; junction bases unmatched: 3. This specimen comes from a study of blood T cell repertoires in COVID-19. For the study at large: The samples span acute and convalescent COVID-19 from the United States, Italy and Spain.

Material: peripheral blood. The V gene is TRBV25-1, the J gene TRBJ1-6, with 7 bases fitting TRBD1. This sequence originates from a woman in her forties or fifties in a cohort sampled during active or convalescent COVID-19. The CDR3 spells CASGTVDSPLHF. In DNA form, the CDR3 reads TGTGCCAGCGGGACAGTGGATTCACCCCTCCACTTT.